The T cell receptor beta chain described here comes from a study of neurological immune-mediated disorders. The cDNA was generated through 5'RACE incorporating 10-nucleotide random UMIs. The yield of each sequencing run was over 160 million TCR-beta sequences from 15-18 subjects. TCRdb used MiXCR to reprocess the 5' RACE reads, holding one entry per CDR3 protein. Of over 50,000 distinct CDR3 sequences in the sample, about 3% were seen once. This clonotype was seen at least ten times. Germline loops: CDR1 ENHRY, CDR2 SYGVKD. The V and J ends lost 0 bases and 2 bases, in that order; junction bases with no gene match: 3. There are 15 residues in the CDR3. 2 million PBMCs stored at -80 C were the source of the unsorted libraries.

The rearrangement uses TRBV10-3 and TRBJ1-2, with 7 bases aligning to TRBD1. The clonotype was recovered from a man aged 40-50 years with multiple sclerosis. Material: PBMCs. CDR3: CAISESLQGNYGYTF. CDR3 nucleotides: TGTGCCATCAGTGAGTCGTTACAGGGGAACTATGGCTACACCTTC.